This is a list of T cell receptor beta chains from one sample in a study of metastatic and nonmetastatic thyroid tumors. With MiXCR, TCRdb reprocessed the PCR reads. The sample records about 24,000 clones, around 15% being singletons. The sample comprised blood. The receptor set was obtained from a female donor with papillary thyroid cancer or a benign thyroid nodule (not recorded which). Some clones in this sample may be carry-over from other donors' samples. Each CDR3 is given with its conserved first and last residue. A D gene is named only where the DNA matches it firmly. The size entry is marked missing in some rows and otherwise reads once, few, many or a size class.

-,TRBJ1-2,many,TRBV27,TGTGCCAGCAGTTTGCTCGACAGAACCTATGGCTACACCTTC,CASSLLDRTYGYTF
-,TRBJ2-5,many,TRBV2,TGTGCCAGCAGTAAAGAGGGCCGGGGGACCCAGTACTTC,CASSKEGRGTQYF
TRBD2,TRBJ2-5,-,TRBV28,TGTGCCAGCAGCCCGCAGCGGGGGGGCCGAGAGACCCAGTACTTC,CASSPQRGGRETQYF
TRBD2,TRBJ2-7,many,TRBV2,TGTGCCAGCAGTGTCTCTAGCGGGAGGGTCCACGAGCAGTACTTC,CASSVSSGRVHEQYF
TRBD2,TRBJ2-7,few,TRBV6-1,TGTGCCAGCGCGGCTAGCGGGGAGTCCTACGAGCAGTACTTC,CASAASGESYEQYF
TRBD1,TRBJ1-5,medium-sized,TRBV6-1,TGTGCCAGCAGTGGCCGGGACAGGGCGGATCAGCCCCAGCATTTT,CASSGRDRADQPQHF
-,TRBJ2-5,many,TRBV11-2,TGTGCCAGCAGCTTAGGGACAGCCTACCAAGAGACCCAGTACTTC,CASSLGTAYQETQYF
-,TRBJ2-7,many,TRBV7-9,TGTGCCAGCAGCTTAGCGCTCGAGGGAGGTGGGGAGCAGTACTTC,CASSLALEGGGEQYF
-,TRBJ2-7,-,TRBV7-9,TGTGCCAGCAGCTTAGCAGGGGGAGGTCACGAGCAGTACTTC,CASSLAGGGHEQYF
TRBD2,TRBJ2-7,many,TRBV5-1,TGCGCCAGCAGGGACACTAGCGGCTCCTACGAGCAGTACTTC,CASRDTSGSYEQYF
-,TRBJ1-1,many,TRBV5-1,TGCGCCAGCAGCCCGGGGGCGGTTTTTACTGAAGCTTTCTTT,CASSPGAVFTEAFF
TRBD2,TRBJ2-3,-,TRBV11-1,TGTGCCAGCAGCAGCCCATGGGGAGGGCGGAACACAGATACGCAGTATTTT,CASSSPWGGRNTDTQYF
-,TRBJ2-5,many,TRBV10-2,TGCGCCAGCAGTGAGTCGAGCCTTTACGAGACCCAGTACTTC,CASSESSLYETQYF
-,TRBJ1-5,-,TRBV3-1,TGTGCCAGCAGCTTGGGCTGGGGACCGATCAATCAGCCCCAGCATTTT,CASSLGWGPINQPQHF
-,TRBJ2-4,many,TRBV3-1,TGTGCCAGCACCTTTAGGGGGTCGGACATTCAGTACTTC,CASTFRGSDIQYF
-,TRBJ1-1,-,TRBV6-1,TGTGCCAGCATAGGGTATGAAGCTTTCTTT,CASIGYEAFF
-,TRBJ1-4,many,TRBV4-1,TGCGCCAGCAGCCTCGGGACACACGAAAAACTGTTTTTT,CASSLGTHEKLFF
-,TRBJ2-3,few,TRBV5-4,TGTGCCAGCAGCTTGGCTACGGGTAGCACAGATACGCAGTATTTT,CASSLATGSTDTQYF
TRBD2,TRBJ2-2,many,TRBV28,TGTGCCAGCAGTCCACTAGCGGGAGGGCTTAGCGGGGAGCTGTTTTTT,CASSPLAGGLSGELFF
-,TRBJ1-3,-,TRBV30,TGTGCCTGGAGTCCAAGTGTAGGGGCCCGATTGTTTGGAAACACCATATATTTT,CAWSPSVGARLFGNTIYF
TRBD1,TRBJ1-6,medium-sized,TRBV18,TGTGCCAGCTCACCACAGGGGGCCGGTAATTCACCCCTCCACTTT,CASSPQGAGNSPLHF
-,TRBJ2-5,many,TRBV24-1,TGTGCCACCAGTGATCCGGAGGGCCCGGCAGAGACCCAGTACTTC,CATSDPEGPAETQYF
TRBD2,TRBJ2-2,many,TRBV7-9,TGTGCCAGCAGCTTAGTGCCTAGCGGGAGTGCGGGGTTGAGCACCGGGGAGCTGTTTTTT,CASSLVPSGSAGLSTGELFF
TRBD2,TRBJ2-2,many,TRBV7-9,TGTGCCAGCAGCCGCAGTAGCGGGAGGTCCGGGGAGCTGTTTTTT,CASSRSSGRSGELFF
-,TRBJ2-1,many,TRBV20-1,TGCAGTGCTAGAGATGATGGCGGGACAAGGAATGAGCAGTTCTTC,CSARDDGGTRNEQFF
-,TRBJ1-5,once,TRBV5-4,TGTGCCAGCAGCTTTTTTCAGGCCCGCGACGGGGATAGCAATCAGCCCCAGCATTTT,CASSFFQARDGDSNQPQHF
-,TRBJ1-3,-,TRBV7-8,TGTGCCAGCAGCTTTGATCCGGGACCCTCTGGAAACACCATATATTTT,CASSFDPGPSGNTIYF
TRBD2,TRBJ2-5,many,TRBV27,TGTGCCAGCAGTCCGAGGACTAGCGGCCGCGTAAGGGGGACCCAGTACTTC,CASSPRTSGRVRGTQYF
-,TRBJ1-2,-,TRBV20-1,TGCAGTGCTGGGGGGGGCAGGGCCGGTTTCGGTGGGAACTATGGCTACACCTTC,CSAGGGRAGFGGNYGYTF
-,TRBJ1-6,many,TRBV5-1,TGCGCCAGCAGCTTGTCGTCTGTAGGGGGAGAATCACCCCTCCACTTT,CASSLSSVGGESPLHF
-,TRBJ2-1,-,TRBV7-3,TGTGCCAGCAGATCAAAGTTAGGGGGAGGGTCTGTGTGCAATGAGCAGTTCTTC,CASRSKLGGGSVCNEQFF
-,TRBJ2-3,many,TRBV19,TGTGCCAGTAGTATAGACCTACTTACAGGAATCGCAGATACGCAGTATTTT,CASSIDLLTGIADTQYF
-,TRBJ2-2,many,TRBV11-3,TGTGCCAGCAGCTCGAAGACGGAAGCGAACACCGGGGAGCTGTTTTTT,CASSSKTEANTGELFF
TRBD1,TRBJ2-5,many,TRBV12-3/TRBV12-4,TGTGCCAGCAGTTCCCGGGACAGGGAGGCCCAAGAGACCCAGTACTTC,CASSSRDREAQETQYF
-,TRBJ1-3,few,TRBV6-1,TGTGCCAGCAGTGTTGGGGGCCCTGCTTCTGGAAACACCATATATTTT,CASSVGGPASGNTIYF
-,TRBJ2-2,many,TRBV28,TGTGCCAGCACCCTCCCCAGGGGGGGGCTGTTTTTT,CASTLPRGGLFF
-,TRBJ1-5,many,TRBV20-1,TGCAGTGCAGCTGCGCCTACGACCGAGTGGAGAAATCAGCCCCAGCATTTT,CSAAAPTTEWRNQPQHF
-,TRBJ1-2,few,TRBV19,TGTGCCAGTAGTATGGTACCCCGCTATGGCTACACCTTC,CASSMVPRYGYTF
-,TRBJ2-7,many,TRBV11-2,TGTGCCAGCAAGACCAGGGGCTACGAGCAGTACTTC,CASKTRGYEQYF
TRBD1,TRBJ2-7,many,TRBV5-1,TGCGCCAGCAGCCCCGACAGGGGCGATCGCTACGAGCAGTACTTC,CASSPDRGDRYEQYF
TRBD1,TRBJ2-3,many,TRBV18,TGTGCCAGCTCACAGGGGGCGACAGATACGCAGTATTTT,CASSQGATDTQYF
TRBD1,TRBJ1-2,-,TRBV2,TGTGCCAGCAGTGCCGGACAGGGGTGCTACTATGGCTACACCTTC,CASSAGQGCYYGYTF
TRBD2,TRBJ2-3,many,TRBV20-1,TGCAGTGCTAGAGATGGGTCTAGCGGGAGAGATACGCAGTATTTT,CSARDGSSGRDTQYF
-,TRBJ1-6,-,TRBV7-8,TGTGCCAGCAGCTTTGTCGGAAATAATTCACCCCTCCACTTT,CASSFVGNNSPLHF
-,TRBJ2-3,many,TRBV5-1,TGCGCCAGCAGCCTCCAGACAGGAAGGACAGATACGCAGTATTTT,CASSLQTGRTDTQYF
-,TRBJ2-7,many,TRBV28,TGTGCCAGCAGTTTGTTGGTCGGCAGTGGGCCCTACGAGCAGTACTTC,CASSLLVGSGPYEQYF
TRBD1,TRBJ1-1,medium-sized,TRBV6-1,TGTGCCAGCAGTGAAGGGAGGGACAGGGGGCGCGGGATCGCTGAAGCTTTCTTT,CASSEGRDRGRGIAEAFF